This T cell receptor (beta chain) was captured in a study of healthy donors' naive CD4 and CD8 T cells (dated by TCRdb to between 2015 and 2017). About the full investigation: Donors were chosen to span three age groups (20-25, 40-50 and 60-70 years, several each), with mean age around 44 and half female. Peripheral blood mononuclear cells were collected from under 20 healthy, unrelated individuals. Donors were HLA-typed by sequencing at HLA-A, -B, -C, -DRB1, -DQB1 and -DPB1 using the SBTexcellerator protocol, an ABI3130xl analyzer and SBTengine software. For TCR alpha, a new primer set covering all functional IMGT alpha gene variants was designed, and the rest of the protocol matched the beta-chain workflow. To examine how TCR variation is linked to lineage commitment, the study sequenced rearranged TCR alpha and beta chains from naive CD4+ and CD8+ T cells.

Cells with a CD4+CD8-CD45RO-CD45RA+ profile were isolated by FACS and defined as naive CD4+ T cells, and those with a CD8+CD4-CD45RA+CD27bright profile were defined as naive CD8+ T cells. The antibodies used for sorting targeted CD4 (RPA-T4), CD8 (SK1), CD27 (O323), CD45RA (HI100) and CD45RO (UCHL1). Comments on this clonotype: Its antigen is currently not known. Base qualities are missing; no much larger clone stands one base away.

Trimming takes 8 bases off V and 7 bases off J; junction bases not matched to a gene: 3. Including cysteine and phenylalanine, the CDR3 has 13 amino acids. Only the CDR3 DNA is retained, 39 bases long and in frame from the first base. Looking up the germline V gene (reference sequence) yields CDR1 MNHEY and CDR2 SMNVEV. The instrument was a 454 GS FLX Titanium. A previously published linear amplification protocol was used to build the TCR libraries, starting from roughly 500 ng of total RNA. Sequencing was performed on the Roche/454 Genome Sequencer with Titanium chemistry. Concerning the study's data processing: From about five of the healthy donors, a total of roughly 78,000 rearranged TCR alpha transcripts were sequenced. Duplicate transcripts were dropped, and unique TCR clonotypes were identified by the CDR3 junction according to IMGT nomenclature. In R 2.13.0, logistic regression modeled CD4 versus CD8 status on V and J genes, adjusting for donor effects, with Bonferroni correction for multiple testing. TCRdb reprocessing: public reads trimmed at Q25 with fastp, clones called with MiXCR, in-frame beta chains kept. Here each entry gathers all rows of one CDR3 protein and keeps the most common genes and DNA. The V and J calls come from TCRdb's annotation, not from the publication. The sample table contains approximately 180,000 distinct CDR3 sequences; only one count was recorded for around three quarters of them. The ten largest clones add up to around 2% of the sample.

On the study overall, not on this receptor specifically: Alpha and beta chains were sequenced in bulk and could not be paired, so combined chain effects were not evaluated. In both chains, CD4+ lineage was linked to a positively charged CDR3, whereas CD8+ lineage was linked to a negatively charged CDR3. Taken together, V genes, J genes and CDR3 charge appeared to account for around 13% of the variance in CD4/CD8 propensity, mostly acting in an additive way. Naive CD4+ and CD8+ cells reportedly showed biased usage of most V and J gene segments, and this bias was consistent across donors and independent of HLA genotype. Possible repertoire bias from homeostatic proliferation of naive T cells was not directly addressed.

The origin of this receptor is a pool of human donors in good health; the sample pools cells from several healthy donors. This receptor chain uses TRBV27 and TRBJ2-7; 15 central bases correspond to TRBD2. The sample consisted of naive CD4+ and CD8+ T cells sorted from blood, pooled from several donors. This specimen's cell subset or site label, interpreted: FACS-sorted naive CD4+ (CD45RO-CD45RA+) and naive CD8+ (CD45RA+CD27bright) T cells. Here the CDR3 is given as CASGLAGGVEQYF. The nucleotides read TGTGCCAGCGGACTAGCGGGAGGGGTTGAGCAGTACTTC.